The next 25 T cell receptor beta chains were all read from a single sample in a study of blood T cell repertoires in COVID-19. TCRdb's table, derived via immunoSEQ multiplex PCR, lists solely in-frame clones and lacks some. The table includes tens of thousands of clones, 55% to 85% detected once. Sequenced input: peripheral blood. The source of these receptors is a woman older than 75 with acute or convalescent COVID-19.

The genes are TRBV27 and TRBJ1-5; D possibly corresponds to TRBD1 (6 bases). The germline V gene encodes CDR1 MNHEY and CDR2 SMNVEV (reference sequence). The CDR3 has 18 residues. Trimming took 3 bases from V and 6 from J, leaving 24 bases between them. The DNA of the CDR3 is TGTGCCAGCAGTTTGAGAGGAGGAGGCCAGGGGATTTCTCAGCCCCAGCATTTT. Residues: CASSLRGGGQGISQPQHF.

This clone was detected only once. The chain employs TRBV9 and TRBJ2-7; D uncertain. The CDR3 is 13 residues long. V gave up 2 bases and J gave up 2 bases, with 8 bases separating them. CDR1 and CDR2 (germline): SGDLS, YYNGEE. CDR3: CASSVSSAYEQYF. The CDR3, as DNA: TGTGCCAGCAGCGTTTCCTCGGCCTACGAGCAGTACTTC.

The rearrangement uses TRBV15 and TRBJ1-4; no clear D gene. Germline V gene lookup returns CDR1 LNHNV and CDR2 YYDKDF (reference sequence). The ends were cut back, 1 base at V and 5 bases at J, with 5 bases in the middle. The CDR3 is made up of 13 amino acids. The CDR3 loop reads CATSRVPNEKLFF. CDR3 DNA: TGTGCCACCAGCAGAGTCCCGAATGAAAAACTGTTTTTT.

CDR3 sequence reads: CASRLTGSPVTEAFF. The CDR3 DNA is TGTGCCAGCAGATTGACAGGGAGTCCGGTCACTGAAGCTTTCTTT. The chain is built from TRBV6-5 and TRBJ1-1, with 7 bases that match TRBD1. CDR3 length: 15 amino acids. From germline, CDR1 is MNHEY and CDR2 SVGAGI. Trimming at V came to 6 bases and at J to 4 bases, leaving 11 bases not matched to a gene.

The chain combines TRBV9 with TRBJ1-1; unclear D gene. V lost 0 bases and J lost 0, with 6 bases in between. The CDR3 runs to 14 residues. CDR1 and CDR2 (germline): SGDLS, YYNGEE. CDR3 sequence (DNA): TGTGCCAGCAGCGTAGCACAGCTGAACACTGAAGCTTTCTTT. Protein: CASSVAQLNTEAFF.

The V and J genes are TRBV27 and TRBJ1-1; TRBD1 matches 7 bases. J gave up 10 bases and V 4 bases, and 6 bases lay outside the gene matches. CDR1 and CDR2 from the germline V gene are MNHEY and SMNVEV (reference sequence). The CDR3 contains 12 residues. The CDR3 sequence: CASSSSTGRAFF. The CDR3 nucleotides are TGTGCCAGCAGTTCATCGACAGGGCGAGCTTTCTTT.

The CDR3 DNA sequence: TGCAGCACCCCCTCCAGGGGAAGTTCCTACAATGAGCAGTTCTTC. This codes for CSTPSRGSSYNEQFF. This chain uses TRBV29-1 with TRBJ2-1; D possibly corresponds to TRBD1 (6 bases). Per the germline V gene, CDR1 is SQVTM and CDR2 is ANQGSEA. V was shortened by 8 bases and J by 1 base, with 18 bases between the two germline ends. The CDR3 contains 15 residues.

V is TRBV28 and J is TRBJ1-5; D not resolved. The CDR3 is made up of 14 amino acids. CDR1 and CDR2 from the germline V gene are MDHEN and SYDVKM. V lost 3 bases, J lost 0 bases, and 6 bases lay in between. CDR3 protein: CASSFPSSNQPQHF. In DNA form, the CDR3 reads TGTGCCAGCAGTTTCCCCAGTAGCAATCAGCCCCAGCATTTT.

The chain is built from TRBV18 and TRBJ2-7, with 8 bases that match TRBD1. Germline V gives CDR1 KGHSH, CDR2 LQKENI. Trimming removed 2 bases from V and 5 bases from J; junction bases left unmatched: 11. This CDR3 has 16 residues. The CDR3 DNA reads as TGTGCCAGCTCACCATTGGATCGGCAGGGGGCTGACGAGCAGTACTTC. It translates to CASSPLDRQGADEQYF.

The gene calls are TRBV6-5 and TRBJ1-4; 7 nucleotides match TRBD1. This CDR3 spans 14 amino acids. Unmatched junction bases numbered 10, after V lost 8 bases and J lost 7 bases. Germline-derived CDR1 and CDR2 are MNHEY and SVGAGI. The CDR3 here is CASSSKSGGEKLFF. CDR3 nucleotide sequence: TGTGCCAGCTCAAGTAAATCAGGGGGTGAAAAACTGTTTTTT.

The V gene is TRBV9, the J gene TRBJ1-3; D unclear. The V end lost 3 bases, the J end lost 4 bases, and 11 bases lay between the germline ends. The CDR3 sequence is 14 residues long. Germline V gene data show CDR1 as SGDLS and CDR2 as YYNGEE. CDR3 sequence (DNA): TGTGCCAGCAGCGCCACCCAACTAGGAAACACCATATATTTT. It translates to CASSATQLGNTIYF.

This sequence joins TRBV11-2 and TRBJ2-7; D is perhaps TRBD1 (5 bases). This CDR3 contains 13 residues. From germline, CDR1 is SGHAT and CDR2 FQNNGV. The V end was cut by 3 bases, the J end by 2 bases, with 8 bases between. The CDR3 here is CASSFGAAYEQYF. CDR3 bases: TGTGCCAGCAGCTTTGGGGCCGCCTACGAGCAGTACTTC.

The genes are TRBV7-2 and TRBJ2-2; D remains unclear. Germline assignment: CDR1 SGHTA and CDR2 FQGNSA. V dropped 2 bases and J dropped 5 bases, with 6 bases sitting between them. The CDR3 spans 13 residues. CDR3 loop: CASSLSSTGELFF. The CDR3 nucleotides are TGTGCCAGCAGCTTAAGTAGTACCGGGGAGCTGTTTTTT.

This clone was seen a few times. The chain employs TRBV10-3 and TRBJ2-7; 7 bases agree with TRBD1. Germline assignment: CDR1 ENHRY and CDR2 SYGVKD. The CDR3 loop spans 15 amino acids. Germline trimming cut 2 bases from V and 2 bases from J; bases unmatched to any gene: 6. DNA for the CDR3: TGTGCCATCAGTGAGACAGGGGTGGGAACCTACGAGCAGTACTTC. This gives the protein CAISETGVGTYEQYF.

This clone was seen a handful of times. The genes are TRBV7-8 and TRBJ2-7, with 7 bases aligning to TRBD1. V was pared by 1 base and J by 3 bases, with 9 bases of the junction left unmatched. The CDR3 covers 16 residues. CDR1 SGHVS and CDR2 FQNEAQ come from the germline V gene. For the CDR3, the DNA is TGTGCCAGCAGCTTAGAGCCCGGGACAGCCCTCTACGAGCAGTACTTC. Its protein is CASSLEPGTALYEQYF.

This clone occurred a few times. The rearrangement joins TRBV11-2 to TRBJ2-1; D perhaps matches TRBD2 (6 bases). V lost 1 base, J lost 6 bases, and 7 bases lay in between. Germline CDR1 SGHAT, CDR2 FQNNGV. The CDR3 totals 13 residues. CDR3 residues: CASSLGSGNEQFF. In nucleotides, the CDR3 is TGTGCCAGCAGCTTAGGTAGCGGCAATGAGCAGTTCTTC.

The V gene is TRBV12-3 or TRBV12-4, the J gene TRBJ1-2, with D perhaps matching TRBD1 (6 bases). The V gene lost 6 bases and the J gene lost 4 bases, with 9 bases spanning the gap. The CDR3 consists of 12 residues. The CDR3, as DNA: TGTGCCAGCAGACGGACAGTCTATGGCTACACCTTC. Translating it yields CASRRTVYGYTF.

This clone has just one count. The rearrangement links TRBV3-1 (or the pseudogene TRBV3-2) to TRBJ2-5; 9 positions agree with TRBD1. The ends lost 2 bases at V and 3 bases at J; junction bases unmatched: 13. The CDR3 covers 18 residues. Germline V lookup: CDR1 LGHDT, CDR2 YNNKEL (reference sequence). The DNA of the CDR3 is TGTGCCAGCAGCCAACACGGGGGAGTGGGGACAGGGAAAGAGACCCAGTACTTC. It specifies CASSQHGGVGTGKETQYF.

The V and J genes are TRBV27 and TRBJ2-1, with 15 bases aligning to TRBD2. V trimming: 4 bases; J trimming: 12 bases; junction bases outside the gene matches: 7. The germline CDR1 and CDR2 sequences are MNHEY and SMNVEV (reference sequence). The CDR3 sequence is 15 residues long. DNA for the CDR3: TGTGCCAGCAGTTCGGGACTAGCGGGAGGAGAGTTGCAGTTCTTC. This gives the protein CASSSGLAGGELQFF.

This rearrangement joins TRBV5-1 to TRBJ2-5, with TRBD1 as a possible D gene (7 bases). Deletions cut 7 bases from V and 5 bases from J, with 15 bases between. This CDR3 comprises 13 residues. CDR1 and CDR2 (germline): SGHRS, YFSETQ. The CDR3 nucleotides are TGCGCCAGCTGGGCAGGGGGGTCGGAGACCCAGTACTTC. Protein: CASWAGGSETQYF.

This rearrangement joins TRBV5-1 to TRBJ1-4; 8 nucleotides align to TRBD1. The CDR3 is made up of 15 amino acids. The J segment lost 8 bases and the V segment lost 4 bases, leaving 10 bases of the junction unmatched. Germline V lookup: CDR1 SGHRS, CDR2 YFSETQ. The CDR3 loop reads CASSTGQGAVEKLFF. DNA for the CDR3: TGCGCCAGCAGCACTGGACAGGGCGCAGTCGAAAAACTGTTTTTT. Full variable domain (remainder filled in from reference TRBV5-1 and TRBJ1-4): KAGVTQTPRYLIKTRGQQVTLSCSPISGHRSVSWYQQTPGQGLQFLFEYFSETQRNKGNFPGRFSGRQFSNSRSEMNVSTLELGDSALYLCASSTGQGAVEKLFFGSGTQLSVL.

The CDR3 region is CASSWSRGIDNEQFF. CDR3 bases: TGCGCCAGCAGCTGGTCTCGGGGTATAGACAATGAGCAGTTCTTC. The chain is built from TRBV5-1 and TRBJ2-1; a weak D match, TRBD2 (5 bases). This CDR3 has 15 amino acids. Trimming removed 3 bases from V and 5 bases from J, with 15 bases in between. CDR1 is SGHRS, CDR2 YFSETQ, per germline.

On this clone: A read error may produce the germline difference seen at one junction end. This chain joins TRBV2 and TRBJ2-5; 11 nucleotides line up with TRBD2. Germline V lookup: CDR1 SNHLY, CDR2 FYNNEI. This CDR3 region has 13 residues. CDR3 in amino acids: CASSGLAGGQGDF. The DNA of the CDR3 is TGTGCCAGCAGTGGATTAGCGGGAGGGCAGGGGGACTTC.

The rearrangement links TRBV14 to TRBJ2-3, with TRBD2 matching 11 bases. Germline V gives CDR1 SGHDN, CDR2 FVKESK. After removal of 1 base from V and 1 base from J, the junction contained 4 bases not matched to a gene. The CDR3 sequence is 17 residues long. CDR3 sequence: CASSQGLAGYGTDTQYF. Written as DNA, the CDR3 is TGTGCCAGCAGCCAAGGACTAGCGGGATATGGCACAGATACGCAGTATTTT. The variable domain in full, with the rest retrieved from reference TRBV14 and TRBJ2-3, is EAGVTQFPSHSVIEKGQTVTLRCDPISGHDNLYWYRRVMGKEIKFLLHFVKESKQDESGMPNNRFLAERTGGTYSTLKVQPAELEDSGVYFCASSQGLAGYGTDTQYFGPGTRLTVL.

A single count supports this clone. This sequence joins TRBV11-2 and TRBJ1-4; weak D call: TRBD1 (6 bases). CDR3 length: 15 residues. From germline, CDR1 is SGHAT and CDR2 FQNNGV. Trimming left V 2 bases short and J 6 bases short, with 13 bases between. The CDR3 reads CASSLRRTDHEKLFF. CDR3 DNA: TGTGCCAGCAGCTTAAGAAGGACAGATCATGAAAAACTGTTTTTT. Full variable domain (outside the CDR3, taken from reference TRBV11-2 and TRBJ1-4): EAGVAQSPRYKIIEKRQSVAFWCNPISGHATLYWYQQILGQGPKLLIQFQNNGVVDDSQLPKDRFSAERLKGVDSTLKIQPAKLEDSAVYLCASSLRRTDHEKLFFGSGTQLSVL.